The 16 T cell receptor beta chains given below trace back to one sample, sequenced in a study of shared clonotypes between healthy human individuals. Naive CD8 cells, CD45RO-negative and positively selected for CCR7, excluded terminally differentiated effector memory CD45RA+ cells. Generated by immunoSEQ multiplex PCR, the TCRdb table keeps only in-frame clones and is missing some. The sample holds roughly 2,000,000 clones, over 85% seen once. Input material: naive CD8+ T cells sorted from blood. These receptors were obtained from a man between 18 and 29 years old in good health.

A remark on this clone: Other DNA sequences in the same sample also yield this CDR3. The chain links TRBV6-5 to TRBJ2-7, with D tentatively TRBD1 (6 bases). Germline assignment: CDR1 MNHEY and CDR2 SVGAGI. The CDR3 is 14 residues long. V was trimmed by 2 bases and J by 1 base, leaving 9 bases between them. The CDR3 reads CASSYGGQSYEQYF. As DNA, the CDR3 is TGTGCCAGCAGTTACGGCGGACAGTCCTACGAGCAGTACTTC.

The chain carries TRBV27 and TRBJ1-1; D is uncertain. CDR1 MNHEY and CDR2 SMNVEV come from the germline V gene (reference sequence). This CDR3 contains 13 residues. Trimming removed 2 bases from V and 7 bases from J, with 11 bases in between. CDR3 in DNA: TGTGCCAGCAGTTTAGCGCCAGGTAATGAAGCTTTCTTT. It encodes CASSLAPGNEAFF.

The gene calls are TRBV11-2 and TRBJ2-7, with 7 bases aligning to TRBD2. With V trimmed by 4 bases and J by 2 bases, 5 bases remained unmatched. Germline V CDR1 and CDR2: SGHAT, FQNNGV. CDR3 length: 14 residues. CDR3 coding DNA: TGTGCCAGCAGCTCGCCGGGGGGAGCCTACGAGCAGTACTTC. It translates to CASSSPGGAYEQYF.

The genes are TRBV11-2 and TRBJ2-3; TRBD2 agrees at 12 bases. Germline CDR1 is SGHAT and CDR2 is FQNNGV. There are 19 residues in the CDR3. V was pared by 6 bases and J by 6 bases, with 19 bases of the junction left unmatched. The CDR3 sequence: CASSLQAAGPGLAGDTQYF. Written as DNA, the CDR3 is TGTGCCAGCAGTCTCCAGGCGGCAGGACCGGGACTAGCGGGCGATACGCAGTATTTT. Looking up the rest from reference TRBV11-2 and TRBJ2-3 gives the full variable domain: EAGVAQSPRYKIIEKRQSVAFWCNPISGHATLYWYQQILGQGPKLLIQFQNNGVVDDSQLPKDRFSAERLKGVDSTLKIQPAKLEDSAVYLCASSLQAAGPGLAGDTQYFGPGTRLTVL.

To note about this clone: Additional DNA sequences in this sample encode the identical CDR3. The V call is TRBV9, the J call TRBJ2-7, with no clear D. V was cut by 0 bases and J by 2 bases, with 9 bases left in between. The length of the CDR3 is 14 residues. Germline V gene sequence: CDR1 SGDLS, CDR2 YYNGEE. CDR3 sequence: CASSVGGVPYEQYF. The CDR3 DNA reads as TGTGCCAGCAGCGTAGGTGGGGTTCCCTACGAGCAGTACTTC.

The CDR3 sequence: CASSQDQGLGETQYF. The CDR3 coding sequence is TGCGCCAGCAGCCAAGATCAAGGGCTAGGAGAGACCCAGTACTTC. J is TRBJ2-5 and V is TRBV4-3; D unresolved. There are 15 residues in the CDR3. Germline V gene data show CDR1 as LGHNA and CDR2 as YSLEER. V was clipped by 0 bases and J by 4 bases, with 12 bases between them.

About this clone itself: Different DNA sequences within this sample yield the same CDR3. The chain couples TRBV27 to TRBJ2-7; D may be TRBD2 (5 bases). This CDR3 has 13 amino acids. Germline CDR1 reads MNHEY; CDR2 reads SMNVEV (reference sequence). The V end was cut by 3 bases, the J end by 4 bases, with 10 bases between. CDR3 residues: CASSFGVGYEQYF. Written as DNA, the CDR3 is TGTGCCAGCAGTTTCGGGGTTGGGTACGAGCAGTACTTC.

The chain carries TRBV2 and TRBJ1-4, with D unclear. This CDR3 comprises 15 residues. CDR1 SNHLY and CDR2 FYNNEI come from the germline V gene. V was clipped by 3 bases and J by 0 bases, with 8 bases between them. The DNA for the CDR3 is TGTGCCAGCAGTGATGAGAATGCAACTAATGAAAAACTGTTTTTT. As protein: CASSDENATNEKLFF.

The table lists this clone with a few counts. This sequence joins TRBV19 and TRBJ1-2; 7 nucleotides align to TRBD1. This CDR3 is built from 12 residues. The germline V gene encodes CDR1 LNHDA and CDR2 SQIVND (reference sequence). The V segment lost 3 bases and the J segment 9 bases; nucleotides outside the gene matches: 4. The CDR3 sequence is CASSMAGGSYTF. The CDR3 DNA reads as TGTGCCAGTAGTATGGCAGGGGGAAGCTACACCTTC.

The chain carries TRBV9 and TRBJ2-5; 9 bases are a match to TRBD2. Germline-derived CDR1 and CDR2 are SGDLS and YYNGEE. J gave up 5 bases and V 0 bases, and 5 bases lay outside the gene matches. The CDR3 covers 15 residues. In DNA form, the CDR3 reads TGTGCCAGCAGCGTAGAGTGGGGACTAGCTGAGACCCAGTACTTC. Translating it yields CASSVEWGLAETQYF.

V and J are TRBV7-9 and TRBJ1-1; 7 bases align to TRBD1. J lost 3 bases, V lost 5 bases, and 3 bases had no gene match. Germline V gene sequence: CDR1 SEHNR, CDR2 FQNEAQ (reference sequence). The CDR3 has 13 residues. The CDR3 bases are TGTGCCAGCAGCACTGACAGGGACACTGAAGCTTTCTTT. Amino acids: CASSTDRDTEAFF.

The V gene is TRBV13, the J gene TRBJ2-1, with 9 bases matching TRBD2. Germline CDR1 is PRHDT and CDR2 is FYEKMQ (reference sequence). V dropped 5 bases and J dropped 4; count of bases not matched to a gene: 12. The CDR3 extends over 17 amino acids. The CDR3 is CASSLSIAGAVYNEQFF. The CDR3 DNA reads TGTGCCAGCAGCCTCTCGATAGCGGGGGCCGTATACAATGAGCAGTTCTTC.

V and J are TRBV10-2 and TRBJ2-1, with 8 bases identical to TRBD2. Losses at the gene ends were 0 bases for V and 5 bases for J; bases not matched to a gene: 18. This CDR3 is 20 amino acids long. Per germline, CDR1 WSHSY and CDR2 SAAADI. CDR3 coding DNA: TGCGCCAGCAGTGAGTCGAAGATCTTGGAGACTAGCGCTTTTGACAATGAGCAGTTCTTC. Protein product: CASSESKILETSAFDNEQFF.

The chain is built from TRBV19 and TRBJ2-2; TRBD2 might be the D (6 bases). V lost 3 bases and J lost 3, with 11 bases in between. The germline V gene encodes CDR1 LNHDA and CDR2 SQIVND (reference sequence). The CDR3 loop spans 15 amino acids. The CDR3 reads CASSMEGPDTGELFF. Written as DNA, the CDR3 is TGTGCCAGTAGTATGGAGGGGCCGGACACCGGGGAGCTGTTTTTT.

The rearrangement joins TRBV9 to TRBJ2-1; 9 bases align to TRBD2. The length of the CDR3 is 14 residues. Trimming at V came to 3 bases and at J to 9 bases, leaving 7 bases not matched to a gene. CDR1 and CDR2 (germline): SGDLS, YYNGEE. CDR3 bases: TGTGCCAGCAGCGGTGGCGGGAGGGCGGTTGAGCAGTTCTTC. It codes for CASSGGGRAVEQFF.

This rearrangement joins TRBV7-3 to TRBJ2-3; TRBD1 aligns across 9 bases. The CDR3 sequence is 16 residues long. J was trimmed by 3 bases and V by 5 bases; bases with no gene match: 9. Germline CDR1 reads SGHTA; CDR2 reads FQGTGA. This CDR3 reads CASSPTGGAGTDTQYF. The CDR3 DNA reads as TGTGCCAGCAGCCCCACAGGGGGCGCTGGAACAGATACGCAGTATTTT.